Below are 15 T cell receptor beta chains sequenced from a single sample in a study of blood T cell repertoires in COVID-19 (dated by TCRdb to about 2020). Library creation used the immunoSEQ multiplex PCR assay. As stored in TCRdb, this immuneACCESS dataset retains in-frame rearrangements with V and J assigned. A fraction of the clones does not appear; measured against another copy, unresolved V genes explain less than half of the discrepancy, and the remainder lacks a known reason. The sample table shows 450,000 to 500,000 clones, and approximately 83% are seen once. The ten largest clones capture approximately 2.9% of the sample. The sample consisted of peripheral blood. These TCRs come from a human donor in a cohort sampled during active COVID-19.

This clone showed up just a few times. The gene calls are TRBV12-3 or TRBV12-4 and TRBJ1-5; D is unclear. Trimming took 6 bases from V and 0 from J, leaving 3 bases between them. The CDR3 has 12 amino acids. The CDR3 region is CASRYSNQPQHF. CDR3 in DNA: TGTGCCAGCAGATATAGCAATCAGCCCCAGCATTTT.

This sequence joins TRBV11-2 and TRBJ2-5, with D maybe TRBD2 (6 bases). V was clipped by 7 bases and J by 5 bases, with 17 bases between them. Germline loops: CDR1 SGHAT, CDR2 FQNNGV. The CDR3 contains 14 residues. The DNA for the CDR3 is TGTGCCAGCAACCTCCTCGGGGGTGGCGAGACCCAGTACTTC. Amino acids: CASNLLGGGETQYF.

The chain combines TRBV5-5 with TRBJ2-7; 14 bases line up with TRBD2. V lost 4 bases, J lost 0 bases, and 9 bases stayed unmatched. The CDR3 is 18 amino acids. CDR1 is SGHKS, CDR2 YYEKEE, per germline (reference sequence). CDR3 loop: CASSRGLAGDYISYEQYF. The CDR3 DNA reads as TGTGCCAGCAGCCGGGGACTAGCGGGAGATTACATCTCCTACGAGCAGTACTTC.

This chain uses TRBV25-1 with TRBJ2-5; maybe TRBD2 (5 bases). Trimming removed 10 bases from V and 4 bases from J, with 25 bases in between. The length of the CDR3 is 16 residues. Germline CDR1 reads MGHDK; CDR2 reads SYGVNS. In DNA form, the CDR3 reads TGTGCCACCCTAGACCCTTTCAACGGTGGAGGAGAGACCCAGTACTTC. This codes for CATLDPFNGGGETQYF.

The V call is TRBV6-5, the J call TRBJ1-4; 10 positions match TRBD1. J was trimmed by 5 bases and V by 5 bases; bases with no gene match: 5. Germline-derived CDR1 and CDR2 are MNHEY and SVGAGI. The CDR3 totals 15 residues. CDR3 nucleotides: TGTGCCAGCAGTCTAGGGACAGGGGTAAATGAAAAACTGTTTTTT. Its protein product is CASSLGTGVNEKLFF.

The chain recombines TRBV6-6 with TRBJ2-7, with D hard to call. The CDR3 covers 11 residues. Germline CDR1 MNHNY, CDR2 SVGAGI (reference sequence). With 2 bases removed from V and 13 bases from J, the gap between germline ends came to 12 bases. CDR3 amino acids: CASSYGGDTYF. The CDR3 DNA reads as TGTGCCAGCAGTTACGGTGGAGATACCTACTTC.

The V call is TRBV27, the J call TRBJ1-2; TRBD1 agrees at 9 bases. V was clipped by 6 bases and J by 6 bases; unmatched bases: 23. This CDR3 contains 19 residues. Germline CDR1 is MNHEY and CDR2 is SMNVEV (reference sequence). The CDR3 sequence is CASSYTPTFTTGGANGYTF. As DNA, the CDR3 is TGTGCCAGCAGCTACACACCAACCTTTACAACAGGGGGCGCGAATGGCTACACCTTC.

The chain has TRBV29-1 and TRBJ2-3, with D maybe TRBD2 (5 bases). Germline V gives CDR1 SQVTM, CDR2 ANQGSEA. The CDR3 consists of 14 residues. The V and J ends lost 4 bases and 2 bases respectively, with 13 bases between them. DNA for the CDR3: TGCAGCGTTGCTCGGGCGGGCAACACAGATACGCAGTATTTT. It specifies CSVARAGNTDTQYF.

This clone was counted between two and nine times. The CDR3, as DNA: TGCGCCAGCAGCGCCGCTAGCGGGAGTTTCGCCGAGCAGTACTTC. Translated, it gives CASSAASGSFAEQYF. The V gene is TRBV5-1, the J gene TRBJ2-7, with 10 bases identical to TRBD2. V trimming: 4 bases; J trimming: 6 bases; junction bases outside the gene matches: 10. CDR3 length: 15 amino acids. Germline assignment: CDR1 SGHRS and CDR2 YFSETQ.

The chain combines TRBV30 with TRBJ2-7; D possibly corresponds to TRBD1 (5 bases). CDR1 and CDR2 from the germline V gene are GTSNPN and SVGIG (reference sequence). The CDR3 is made up of 13 amino acids. V lost 0 bases and J lost 1, with 7 bases in between. CDR3 DNA sequence: TGTGCCTGGAGTGTTGGGGCGTCCTACGAGCAGTACTTC. Translation: CAWSVGASYEQYF.

The chain recombines TRBV15 with TRBJ1-1; 9 nucleotides line up with TRBD1. In germline, CDR1 is LNHNV, CDR2 YYDKDF (reference sequence). Trimming removed 7 bases from V and 3 bases from J; junction bases left unmatched: 9. CDR3 length equals 15 residues. The DNA of the CDR3 is TGTGCCACCAACACACAGGGGGCGTACGACACTGAAGCTTTCTTT. Protein sequence: CATNTQGAYDTEAFF.

The chain links TRBV5-1 to TRBJ2-2; 11 nucleotides match TRBD2. V lost 4 bases and J lost 1; bases outside the gene matches: 9. Germline V CDR1 and CDR2: SGHRS, YFSETQ. The CDR3 runs 18 residues. The CDR3 reads CASSRSGTSGGNTGELFF. CDR3 nucleotides: TGCGCCAGCAGCCGCTCCGGGACTAGCGGAGGGAACACCGGGGAGCTGTTTTTT. The entire variable domain, with the rest obtained from reference TRBV5-1 and TRBJ2-2, is as follows: KAGVTQTPRYLIKTRGQQVTLSCSPISGHRSVSWYQQTPGQGLQFLFEYFSETQRNKGNFPGRFSGRQFSNSRSEMNVSTLELGDSALYLCASSRSGTSGGNTGELFFGEGSRLTVL.

V usage is TRBV12-3 or TRBV12-4 and J usage is TRBJ2-7, with 7 bases lining up with TRBD2. CDR3 length: 13 residues. With 3 bases clipped from V and 4 bases from J, the junction kept 3 bases outside the gene matches. CDR3 coding DNA: TGTGCCAGCAGTTTGAGCGGGGCATACGAGCAGTACTTC. Translated, it gives CASSLSGAYEQYF.

V gene TRBV11-2 combines with J gene TRBJ2-7; D remains ambiguous. This CDR3 contains 15 residues. The ends were cut back, 5 bases at V and 0 bases at J, with 14 bases in the middle. Germline-derived CDR1 and CDR2 are SGHAT and FQNNGV. This CDR3 reads CASSSPRRSSYEQYF. Written as DNA, the CDR3 is TGTGCCAGCAGCAGCCCCCGCCGGAGCTCCTACGAGCAGTACTTC.

V is TRBV7-3 and J is TRBJ2-7; 11 positions agree with TRBD2. Trimming cost V 5 bases and J 5 bases; bases outside gene matches: 8. This CDR3 has 15 residues. Germline V lookup: CDR1 SGHTA, CDR2 FQGTGA. The CDR3 reads CASSHILAGAHEQYF. The CDR3 DNA reads as TGTGCCAGCAGCCACATACTAGCGGGAGCTCACGAGCAGTACTTC. Full variable domain (missing parts from reference TRBV7-3 and TRBJ2-7): GAGVSQTPSNKVTEKGKYVELRCDPISGHTALYWYRQSLGQGPEFLIYFQGTGAADDSGLPNDRFFAVRPEGSVSTLKIQRTERGDSAVYLCASSHILAGAHEQYFGPGTRLTVT.